This T cell receptor beta chain derives from a study of T-cell reconstitution after alpha-beta-depleted transplantation in children (dated by TCRdb to the mid-2010s). Study-level background: Using TCR repertoire profiling, the study followed T-cell immune reconstitution in a quantitative way in children after TCRalphabeta/CD19-depleted allogeneic hematopoietic cell transplantation.

Library generation was performed with PCR. The sequencer listed for this sample is Illumina HiSeq 2500. TCR library preparation used molecular barcoding, with unique molecular identifiers applied to normalize quantification of the TCRbeta repertoire. TCRdb took the public reads, trimmed them with fastp at Q25, ran MiXCR for clone calling and kept in-frame beta chains. All rows with the same CDR3 protein become a single entry with the most common DNA and genes. Here the sample has about 260,000 distinct CDR3 sequences; 11% occur a single time. Clones ranked in the top ten supply 23% of the sample. Study-wide conclusions, independent of this receptor: In some patients, high TCRbeta diversity at day 60 was attributed to recipient T cells and intrathymic progenitors that had survived conditioning. About two months after transplant, the apparently early recovery of alphabetaT-cell counts reportedly depended on just several hundred clones that had expanded rapidly and came from non-depleted graft cells. Over subsequent months, a decline in hyperexpanded clone frequencies was noted, and after one year, T-cell counts and TCRbeta diversity were mostly ascribed to newly produced T cells.

This clonotype was observed at least ten times. What this receptor recognizes is not known. The record has no base qualities; no much larger clone is one base away. In light of the paper, this sample's treatment or condition label describes: allogeneic hematopoietic cell transplantation with graft depleted of TCRalphabeta T cells and CD19 B cells. The children who served as transplant recipients had been given grafts of TCRalphabeta/CD19-depleted allogeneic hematopoietic cells. The trim is 5 bases for V and 14 bases for J, with a gap of 16 bases between the germline ends. The CDR3 sequence holds 11 residues, the cysteine and phenylalanine included. The CDR3 DNA has 33 bases and is translated from base 1. The germline V gene sets CDR1 to SGHRS and CDR2 to YFSETQ.

Sequenced here: peripheral blood, sampled 180 days after TCRalphabeta/CD19-depleted stem cell transplant. This sequence was found in a male patient between 2 and 15 years old who had a stem cell transplant for chronic granulomatous disease, so the T cells may come from the graft donor. This chain is built from TRBV5-1 and TRBJ2-5, with a weak D call of TRBD2 (5 bases match). The sequenced DNA is TGCGCCAGCAGTTTCACCGGGAATTTATACTTC. Translated, this gives CASSFTGNLYF.